This passage covers 16 T cell receptor beta chains from one sample sequenced in a study of CD4 T cells in relation to SARS-CoV-2 and coronaviruses. Profiling relied on immunoSEQ multiplex PCR, and the TCRdb table lists in-frame clones only, not all of them. The repertoire has about 16,000 clones, over 80% of them found once; the top ten carry over 40%. Unexposed donor CD4+ T cells date from about 2011-2018, before the COVID-19 pandemic. CD4+ T cells were isolated from the cells after less than 13 days of culture. These receptors lack a known antigen. The sequenced sample consisted of CD4+ T cells from PBMCs, cultured in vitro. The receptors derive from a human donor in good health.

The V and J genes are TRBV25-1 and TRBJ2-7, with 8 bases that match TRBD1. CDR3 length: 15 residues. V lost 2 bases and J lost 1; bases outside the gene matches: 4. In germline, CDR1 is MGHDK, CDR2 SYGVNS. DNA for the CDR3: TGTGCCAGCAGTGAACAGGGGGCTCGATCCTACGAGCAGTACTTC. Protein: CASSEQGARSYEQYF.

The chain combines TRBV9 with TRBJ2-1, with a weak D call TRBD2 (6 bases). V dropped 0 bases and J dropped 0 bases, with 10 bases sitting between them. The CDR3 sequence is 16 residues long. CDR1 SGDLS and CDR2 YYNGEE come from the germline V gene. In DNA, the CDR3 is TGTGCCAGCAGCGTAGCTACCGGGAGCTCCTACAATGAGCAGTTCTTC. It specifies CASSVATGSSYNEQFF.

This chain links TRBV5-1 with TRBJ2-1; perhaps TRBD1 as D (5 bases). Trimming cost V 3 bases and J 2 bases, with 12 bases left between them. Germline V CDR1 and CDR2: SGHRS, YFSETQ. The length of the CDR3 is 15 residues. CDR3 in amino acids: CASSSTGRAYNEQFF. CDR3 coding DNA: TGCGCCAGCAGCTCGACGGGCAGGGCCTACAATGAGCAGTTCTTC.

The gene calls are TRBV25-1 and TRBJ1-1; D is undetermined. Germline V gene lookup returns CDR1 MGHDK and CDR2 SYGVNS. The CDR3 sequence is 14 residues long. Trimming left V 5 bases short and J 4 bases short, with 14 bases between. CDR3 in DNA: TGTGCCAGCAGTTGGGTGGGAGTCGGCACTGAAGCTTTCTTT. Amino acid sequence: CASSWVGVGTEAFF.

The V call is TRBV4-1, the J call TRBJ1-5, with 9 bases aligning to TRBD1. J lost 4 bases, V lost 3 bases, and 1 base had no gene match. The length of the CDR3 is 14 residues. CDR1 and CDR2 from the germline V gene are MGHRA and YSYEKL. CDR3 sequence (DNA): TGCGCCAGCAGCCAGACAGGGGGAAATCAGCCCCAGCATTTT. This gives the protein CASSQTGGNQPQHF.

The rearrangement links TRBV18 to TRBJ2-7; the D gene is possibly TRBD1 (6 bases). Per germline, CDR1 KGHSH and CDR2 LQKENI. With 6 bases removed from V and 0 bases from J, the gap between germline ends came to 18 bases. This CDR3 spans 16 amino acids. The CDR3: CASSPFRQELSYEQYF. CDR3 in DNA: TGTGCCAGCTCCCCCTTCCGACAGGAACTCTCCTACGAGCAGTACTTC. Combining the CDR3 with reference TRBV18 and TRBJ2-7 gives the whole variable domain NAGVMQNPRHLVRRRGQEARLRCSPMKGHSHVYWYRQLPEEGLKFMVYLQKENIIDESGMPKERFSAEFPKEGPSILRIQQVVRGDSAAYFCASSPFRQELSYEQYFGPGTRLTVT.

The chain links TRBV9 to TRBJ2-1, with 10 bases lining up with TRBD2. The germline V gene encodes CDR1 SGDLS and CDR2 YYNGEE. The CDR3 contains 21 residues. The V gene end was trimmed by 4 bases and the J gene end by 2 bases; junction bases not matched to a gene: 21. This CDR3 is CASSPTAVLAGVKIPYNEQFF. In DNA form, the CDR3 reads TGTGCCAGCAGCCCAACAGCAGTCCTAGCGGGAGTCAAGATCCCCTACAATGAGCAGTTCTTC.

The chain combines TRBV15 with TRBJ2-5; D gene uncertain. The V gene lost 5 bases and the J gene lost 4 bases, with 17 bases spanning the gap. The CDR3 sequence is 15 residues long. Germline lookup yields CDR1 LNHNV and CDR2 YYDKDF (reference sequence). The CDR3 is CATSARLGLGETQYF. In nucleotides, the CDR3 is TGTGCCACCAGCGCTCGGCTAGGGCTAGGAGAGACCCAGTACTTC.

The chain combines TRBV2 with TRBJ1-4; D unclear. The CDR3 is 14 amino acids. V was clipped by 4 bases and J by 5 bases, with 11 bases between them. Germline CDR1 reads SNHLY; CDR2 reads FYNNEI. The CDR3 sequence: CASSGRFLNEKLFF. CDR3 in DNA: TGTGCCAGCAGTGGAAGGTTCCTCAATGAAAAACTGTTTTTT.

The chain employs TRBV3-1 (or the pseudogene TRBV3-2) and TRBJ2-1; D is undetermined. The CDR3 totals 14 residues. From germline, CDR1 is LGHDT and CDR2 YNNKEL (reference sequence). Trimming removed 0 bases at V and 7 bases at J, with 10 bases between. Written as DNA, the CDR3 is TGTGCCAGCAGCCAAGAGCTCCTACGGAATGAGCAGTTCTTC. Its protein is CASSQELLRNEQFF.

This clone was seen just once. The gene calls are TRBV28 and TRBJ2-5; 11 nucleotides agree with TRBD2. The length of the CDR3 is 15 residues. The J segment lost 4 bases and the V segment lost 6 bases, leaving 7 bases of the junction unmatched. Germline loops: CDR1 MDHEN, CDR2 SYDVKM. Written as DNA, the CDR3 is TGTGCCAGCAGCGTTCCGACTAGCGGGACAGAGACCCAGTACTTC. It yields the protein CASSVPTSGTETQYF.

The CDR3 loop reads CASSLVRLSSYNEQFF. CDR3 sequence (DNA): TGCGCCAGCAGCTTGGTTCGCTTGAGCTCCTACAATGAGCAGTTCTTC. J is TRBJ2-1 and V is TRBV5-1; D not certain. Germline CDR1 and CDR2: SGHRS and YFSETQ. Trimming removed 0 bases from V and 0 bases from J, with 10 bases in between. The CDR3 has 16 amino acids.

The chain has TRBV5-1 and TRBJ2-7; D is unclear. The CDR3 has 13 amino acids. Germline V lookup: CDR1 SGHRS, CDR2 YFSETQ. The V end was cut by 4 bases, the J end by 2 bases, with 10 bases between. The CDR3 nucleotides are TGCGCCAGCAGCGAAACCCGGGCCTACGAGCAGTACTTC. Amino acid sequence: CASSETRAYEQYF.

The V call is TRBV5-1, the J call TRBJ2-3, with D hard to call. CDR1 is SGHRS and CDR2 is YFSETQ in the germline V gene. This CDR3 spans 15 amino acids. Trimming removed 0 bases at V and 2 bases at J, with 10 bases between. CDR3: CASSLGTKLTDTQYF. CDR3 in DNA: TGCGCCAGCAGCTTGGGGACCAAGCTCACAGATACGCAGTATTTT. The whole variable domain, filled in from reference TRBV5-1 and TRBJ2-3, reads KAGVTQTPRYLIKTRGQQVTLSCSPISGHRSVSWYQQTPGQGLQFLFEYFSETQRNKGNFPGRFSGRQFSNSRSEMNVSTLELGDSALYLCASSLGTKLTDTQYFGPGTRLTVL.

The rearrangement joins TRBV5-6 to TRBJ1-5; 7 nucleotides line up with TRBD1. The junction had 4 bases not matched to a gene; V was cut back by 1 base and J by 3 bases. The germline CDR1 and CDR2 sequences are SGHDT and YYEEEE. The CDR3 has 15 amino acids. The CDR3: CASSLRGQNNQPQHF. The CDR3 bases are TGTGCCAGCAGCTTGAGGGGACAGAACAATCAGCCCCAGCATTTT.

A few counts support this clone. This sequence joins TRBV3-1 (or the pseudogene TRBV3-2) and TRBJ2-2, with TRBD2 matching 7 bases. This CDR3 comprises 19 residues. The germline gives CDR1 LGHDT, CDR2 YNNKEL (reference sequence). Germline trimming cut 0 bases from V and 0 bases from J; bases unmatched to any gene: 10. CDR3 nucleotides: TGTGCCAGCAGCCAAGATTGGGGTAGCGGGCGAGCGAACACCGGGGAGCTGTTTTTT. Translating it yields CASSQDWGSGRANTGELFF.